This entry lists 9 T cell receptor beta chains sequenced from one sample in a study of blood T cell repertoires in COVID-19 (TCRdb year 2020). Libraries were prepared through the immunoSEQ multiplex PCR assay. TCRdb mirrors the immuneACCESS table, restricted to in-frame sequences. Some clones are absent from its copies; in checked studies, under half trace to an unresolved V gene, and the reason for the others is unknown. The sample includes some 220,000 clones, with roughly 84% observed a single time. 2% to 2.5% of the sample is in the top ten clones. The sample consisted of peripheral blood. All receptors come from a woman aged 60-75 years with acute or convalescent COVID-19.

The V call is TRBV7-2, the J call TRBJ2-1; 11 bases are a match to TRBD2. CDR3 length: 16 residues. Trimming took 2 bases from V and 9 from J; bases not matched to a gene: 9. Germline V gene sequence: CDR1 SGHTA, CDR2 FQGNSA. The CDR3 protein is CASSLMRGSGGAEQFF. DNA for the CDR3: TGTGCCAGCAGCTTAATGCGAGGTAGCGGGGGGGCTGAGCAGTTCTTC.

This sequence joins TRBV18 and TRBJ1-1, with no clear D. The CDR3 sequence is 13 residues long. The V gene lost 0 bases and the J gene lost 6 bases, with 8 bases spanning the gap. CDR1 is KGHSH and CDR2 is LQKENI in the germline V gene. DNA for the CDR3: TGTGCCAGCTCACCACCCTCCCGGGCTGAAGCTTTCTTT. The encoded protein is CASSPPSRAEAFF. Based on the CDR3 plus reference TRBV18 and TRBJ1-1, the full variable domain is NAGVMQNPRHLVRRRGQEARLRCSPMKGHSHVYWYRQLPEEGLKFMVYLQKENIIDESGMPKERFSAEFPKEGPSILRIQQVVRGDSAAYFCASSPPSRAEAFFGQGTRLTVV.

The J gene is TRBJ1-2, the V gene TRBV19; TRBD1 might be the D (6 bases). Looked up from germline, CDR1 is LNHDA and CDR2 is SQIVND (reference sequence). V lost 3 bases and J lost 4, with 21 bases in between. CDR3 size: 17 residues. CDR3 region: CASSIQGRDTVGYGYTF. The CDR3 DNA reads TGTGCCAGTAGTATCCAAGGTAGGGACACCGTCGGCTATGGCTACACCTTC.

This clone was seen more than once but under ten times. The DNA of the CDR3 is TGTGCCAGCAGTGAAACCCCAGGGGGCAGACTAAATAACTATGGCTACACCTTC. Translated, it gives CASSETPGGRLNNYGYTF. J is TRBJ1-2 and V is TRBV2, with TRBD1 matching over 8 bases. The germline gives CDR1 SNHLY, CDR2 FYNNEI. This CDR3 has 18 amino acids. V lost 2 bases, J lost 1 base, and 12 bases stayed unmatched.

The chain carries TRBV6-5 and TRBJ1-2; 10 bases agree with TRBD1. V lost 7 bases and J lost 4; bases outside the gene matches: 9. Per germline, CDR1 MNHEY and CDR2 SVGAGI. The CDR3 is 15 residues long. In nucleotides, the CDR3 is TGTGCCAGCATCTCCGACAGGGGGCTGTTCTATGGCTACACCTTC. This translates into CASISDRGLFYGYTF.

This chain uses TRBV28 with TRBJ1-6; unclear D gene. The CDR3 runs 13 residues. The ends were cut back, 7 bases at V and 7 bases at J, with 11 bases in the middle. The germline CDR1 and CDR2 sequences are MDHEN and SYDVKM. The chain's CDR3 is CASTIERNSPLHF. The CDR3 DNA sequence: TGTGCCAGCACTATAGAGAGGAATTCACCCCTCCACTTT.

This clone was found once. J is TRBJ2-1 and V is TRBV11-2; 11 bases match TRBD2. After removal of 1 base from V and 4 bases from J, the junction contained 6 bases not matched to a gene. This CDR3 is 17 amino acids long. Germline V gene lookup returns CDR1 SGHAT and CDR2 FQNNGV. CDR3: CASSLGPGTSGYNEQFF. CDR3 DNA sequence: TGTGCCAGCAGCTTAGGCCCCGGGACTAGCGGATACAATGAGCAGTTCTTC.

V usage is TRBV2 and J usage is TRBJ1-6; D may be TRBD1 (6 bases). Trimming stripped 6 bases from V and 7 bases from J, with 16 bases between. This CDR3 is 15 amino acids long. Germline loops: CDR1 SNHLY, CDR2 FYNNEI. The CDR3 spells CASSGPRQANSPLHF. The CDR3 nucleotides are TGTGCCAGCAGCGGGCCCCGACAGGCGAATTCACCCCTCCACTTT.

The CDR3 sequence: CASSKEAPRRGGELFF. Written as DNA, the CDR3 is TGTGCCAGCAGCAAAGAGGCGCCTAGGCGAGGCGGGGAGCTGTTTTTT. V gene TRBV21-1 combines with J gene TRBJ2-2; the table calls TRBD2, which could not be checked here. TRBV21-1 is designated a pseudogene. This CDR3 is built from 16 residues.